One TCR beta chain is described in this entry. TCRdb's table, derived via immunoSEQ multiplex PCR, lists solely in-frame clones and lacks some. Among 250,000 to 300,000 clones listed, approximately 89% were seen once. The data are from a study of blood T cell repertoires in COVID-19. V was clipped by 7 bases and J by 5 bases; unmatched bases: 7. The CDR3 is 13 amino acids. Germline values: CDR1 SEHNR, CDR2 FQNEAQ (reference sequence). Material: peripheral blood. The genes are TRBV7-9 and TRBJ1-1; 7 nucleotides align to TRBD1. The TCR originated in an older woman with COVID-19, enrolled during active disease. This CDR3 is CASTKTGRTEAFF. The CDR3 DNA reads as TGTGCCAGCACCAAGACAGGGCGGACTGAAGCTTTCTTT.